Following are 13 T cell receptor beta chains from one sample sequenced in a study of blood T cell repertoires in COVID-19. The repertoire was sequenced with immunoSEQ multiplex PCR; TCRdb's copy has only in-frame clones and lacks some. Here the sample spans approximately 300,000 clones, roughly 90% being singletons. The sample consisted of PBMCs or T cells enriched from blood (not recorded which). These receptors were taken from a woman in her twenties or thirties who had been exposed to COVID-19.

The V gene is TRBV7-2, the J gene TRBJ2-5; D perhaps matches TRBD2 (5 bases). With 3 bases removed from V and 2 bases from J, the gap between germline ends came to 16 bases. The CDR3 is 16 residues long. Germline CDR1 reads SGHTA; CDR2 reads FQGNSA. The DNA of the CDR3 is TGTGCCAGCAGCTTTCTAGCTAGTTTCCGACAAGAGACCCAGTACTTC. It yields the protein CASSFLASFRQETQYF. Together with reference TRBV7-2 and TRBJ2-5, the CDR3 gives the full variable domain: GAGVSQSPSNKVTEKGKDVELRCDPISGHTALYWYRQSLGQGLEFLIYFQGNSAPDKSGLPSDRFSAERTGGSVSTLTIQRTQQEDSAVYLCASSFLASFRQETQYFGPGTRLLVL.

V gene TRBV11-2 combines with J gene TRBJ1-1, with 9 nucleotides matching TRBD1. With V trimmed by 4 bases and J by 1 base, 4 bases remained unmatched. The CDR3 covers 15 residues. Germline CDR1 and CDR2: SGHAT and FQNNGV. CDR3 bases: TGTGCCAGCAGCTACACAGGGGGCCGGAACACTGAAGCTTTCTTT. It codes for CASSYTGGRNTEAFF.

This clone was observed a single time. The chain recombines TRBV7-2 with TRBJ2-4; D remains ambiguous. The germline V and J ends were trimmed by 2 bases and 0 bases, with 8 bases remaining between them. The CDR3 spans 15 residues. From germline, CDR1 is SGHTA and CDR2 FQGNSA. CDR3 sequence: CASSLNTLAKNIQYF. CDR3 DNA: TGTGCCAGCAGCTTAAACACGCTAGCCAAAAACATTCAGTACTTC. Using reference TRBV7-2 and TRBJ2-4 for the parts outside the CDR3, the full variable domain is GAGVSQSPSNKVTEKGKDVELRCDPISGHTALYWYRQSLGQGLEFLIYFQGNSAPDKSGLPSDRFSAERTGGSVSTLTIQRTQQEDSAVYLCASSLNTLAKNIQYFGAGTRLSVL.

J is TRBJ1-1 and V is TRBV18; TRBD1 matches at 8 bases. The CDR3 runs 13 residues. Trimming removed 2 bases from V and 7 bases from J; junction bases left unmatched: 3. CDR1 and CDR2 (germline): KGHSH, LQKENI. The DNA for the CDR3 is TGTGCCAGCTCACCAAGGGGACAGGATGAAGCTTTCTTT. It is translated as CASSPRGQDEAFF.

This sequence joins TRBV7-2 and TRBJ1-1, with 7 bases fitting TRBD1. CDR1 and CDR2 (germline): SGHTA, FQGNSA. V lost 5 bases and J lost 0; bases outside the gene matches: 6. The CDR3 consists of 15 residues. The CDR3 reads CASSAGQQMNTEAFF. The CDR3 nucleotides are TGTGCCAGCAGCGCGGGACAGCAAATGAACACTGAAGCTTTCTTT.

The DNA of the CDR3 is TGTGCCAGCAGGCGGACAGGGGGCAATGGCTACACCTTC. It translates to CASRRTGGNGYTF. This rearrangement joins TRBV5-8 to TRBJ1-2, with 11 nucleotides matching TRBD1. This CDR3 has 13 amino acids. Germline V gives CDR1 SGHTS, CDR2 YDEGEE. The J segment lost 6 bases and the V segment lost 5 bases, leaving 3 bases of the junction unmatched.

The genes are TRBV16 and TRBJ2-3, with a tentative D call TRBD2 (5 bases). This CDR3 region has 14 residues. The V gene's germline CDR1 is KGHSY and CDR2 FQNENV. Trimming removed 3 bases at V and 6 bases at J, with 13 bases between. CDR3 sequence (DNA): TGTGCCAGCAGCCATCCTGACTTAGCGGATACGCAGTATTTT. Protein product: CASSHPDLADTQYF.

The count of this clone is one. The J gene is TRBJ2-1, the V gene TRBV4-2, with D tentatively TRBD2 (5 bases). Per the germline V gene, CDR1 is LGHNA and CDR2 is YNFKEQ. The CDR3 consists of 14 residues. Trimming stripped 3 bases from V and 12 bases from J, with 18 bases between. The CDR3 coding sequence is TGTGCCAGCAGCCAGGCTCCCGAAGGCAGCGGGCAGTTCTTC. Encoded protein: CASSQAPEGSGQFF.

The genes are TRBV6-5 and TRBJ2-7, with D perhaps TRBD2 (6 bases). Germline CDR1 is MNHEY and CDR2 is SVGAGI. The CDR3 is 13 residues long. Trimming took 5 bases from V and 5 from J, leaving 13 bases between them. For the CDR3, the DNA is TGTGCCAGCAGTCCGCCGGGGGTCCACGAGCAGTACTTC. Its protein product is CASSPPGVHEQYF.

The CDR3 DNA is TGTGCCAGCAGTGAAGCGGAGAAGGAGACCCAGTACTTC. Translating gives CASSEAEKETQYF. The V call is TRBV6-1, the J call TRBJ2-5; no definite D call. V gave up 0 bases and J gave up 5 bases, with 7 bases separating them. The germline V gene encodes CDR1 MNHNS and CDR2 SASEGT. The CDR3 sequence is 13 residues long.

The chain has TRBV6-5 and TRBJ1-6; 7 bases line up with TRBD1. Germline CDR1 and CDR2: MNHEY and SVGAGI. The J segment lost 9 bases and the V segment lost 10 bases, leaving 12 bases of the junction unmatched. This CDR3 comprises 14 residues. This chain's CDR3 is CATLQDRAGSPLHF. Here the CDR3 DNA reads TGTGCCACCCTACAAGACAGGGCAGGTTCACCCCTCCACTTT.

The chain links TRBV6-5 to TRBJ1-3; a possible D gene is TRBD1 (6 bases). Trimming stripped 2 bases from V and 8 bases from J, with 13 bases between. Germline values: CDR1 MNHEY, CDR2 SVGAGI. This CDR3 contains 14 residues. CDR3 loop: CASSYVGAGDTIYF. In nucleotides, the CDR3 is TGTGCCAGCAGTTACGTGGGGGCAGGGGACACCATATATTTT.

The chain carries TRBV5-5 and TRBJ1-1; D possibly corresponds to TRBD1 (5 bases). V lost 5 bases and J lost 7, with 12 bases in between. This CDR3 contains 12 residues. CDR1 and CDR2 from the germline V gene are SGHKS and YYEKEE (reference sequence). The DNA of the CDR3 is TGTGCCAGCAGATCATCGGGGGTTGAAGCTTTCTTT. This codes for CASRSSGVEAFF.